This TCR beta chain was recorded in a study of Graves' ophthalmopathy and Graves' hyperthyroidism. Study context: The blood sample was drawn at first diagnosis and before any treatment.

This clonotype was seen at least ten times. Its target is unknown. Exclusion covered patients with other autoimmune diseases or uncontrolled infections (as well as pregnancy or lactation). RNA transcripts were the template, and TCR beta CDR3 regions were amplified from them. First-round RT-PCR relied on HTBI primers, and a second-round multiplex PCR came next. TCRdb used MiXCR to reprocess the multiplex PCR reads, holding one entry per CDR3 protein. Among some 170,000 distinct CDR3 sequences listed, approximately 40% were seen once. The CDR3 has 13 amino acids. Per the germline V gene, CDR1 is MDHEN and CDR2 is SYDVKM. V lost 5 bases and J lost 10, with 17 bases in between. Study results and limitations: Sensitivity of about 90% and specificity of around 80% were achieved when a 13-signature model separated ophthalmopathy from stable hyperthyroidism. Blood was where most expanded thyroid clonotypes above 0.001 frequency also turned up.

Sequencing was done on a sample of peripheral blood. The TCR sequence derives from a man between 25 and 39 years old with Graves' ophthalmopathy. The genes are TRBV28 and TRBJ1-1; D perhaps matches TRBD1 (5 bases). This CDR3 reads CASSPRDGDLAFF. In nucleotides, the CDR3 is TGTGCCAGCAGTCCCCGGGACGGTGATCTAGCTTTCTTT.